Listed here are 25 T cell receptor beta chains from one sample, sequenced in a study of T cells in tumors after PD-1 blockade. TCRdb's table, derived via immunoSEQ multiplex PCR, lists solely in-frame clones and lacks some. The table shows about 47,000 clones, with more than 70% occurring only once. Material: PBMCs, obtained before anti-PD-1 treatment. These receptors came from a human donor with basal cell carcinoma.

The rearrangement uses TRBV10-3 and TRBJ1-2, with a weak D call TRBD1 (6 bases). The V end was cut by 3 bases, the J end by 4 bases, with 6 bases between. The CDR3 has 12 residues. Germline V gene sequence: CDR1 ENHRY, CDR2 SYGVKD. CDR3 DNA: TGTGCCATCAGTGAACAGGGCTATGGCTACACCTTC. Protein sequence: CAISEQGYGYTF.

The genes are TRBV5-6 and TRBJ2-7, with D possibly called TRBD1 or TRBD2 (6 bases each). The V end lost 0 bases, the J end lost 4 bases, and 11 bases lay between the germline ends. This CDR3 is built from 14 residues. CDR1 SGHDT and CDR2 YYEEEE come from the germline V gene. CDR3 coding DNA: TGTGCCAGCAGCTTGGGTCGGGGGCAGTACGAGCAGTACTTC. It translates to CASSLGRGQYEQYF.

This clone appeared once. An end of the junction does not agree with germline; a read error may underlie this. V and J are TRBV18 and TRBJ2-5; 10 bases match TRBD2. The CDR3 totals 12 residues. The V gene's germline CDR1 is KGHSH and CDR2 LQKENI. This CDR3 reads CASSPVAGGPNF. The CDR3 DNA reads TGTGCCAGCTCACCAGTAGCGGGGGGCCCAAACTTC.

The chain couples TRBV6-5 to TRBJ1-1; 8 bases agree with TRBD1. The junction had 2 bases not matched to a gene; V was cut back by 0 bases and J by 11 bases. This CDR3 is 12 amino acids long. In germline, CDR1 is MNHEY, CDR2 SVGAGI. For the CDR3, the DNA is TGTGCCAGCAGTTACTCGACAGGGGCGGCTTTCTTT. Translation gives CASSYSTGAAFF.

This clone was seen only a few times. The rearrangement links TRBV7-6 to TRBJ2-3, with a weak D call TRBD1 (6 bases). The V gene lost 6 bases and the J gene lost 6 bases, with 13 bases spanning the gap. Per germline, CDR1 SGHVS and CDR2 FNYEAQ. This CDR3 is built from 13 residues. Here the CDR3 DNA reads TGTGCCAGCAGTGAGGGGGTAGTGGATACGCAGTATTTT. Its protein product is CASSEGVVDTQYF.

The chain combines TRBV28 with TRBJ1-1, with D unclear. CDR3 size: 12 residues. Germline-derived CDR1 and CDR2 are MDHEN and SYDVKM. With 7 bases removed from V and 6 bases from J, the gap between germline ends came to 12 bases. This CDR3 is CASIKIGAEAFF. The CDR3 nucleotides are TGTGCCAGCATTAAAATTGGGGCTGAAGCTTTCTTT.

The chain employs TRBV5-8 and TRBJ2-6, with D possibly TRBD2 on 6 matching bases. Germline assignment: CDR1 SGHTS and CDR2 YDEGEE. V dropped 4 bases and J dropped 0 bases, with 11 bases sitting between them. CDR3 length: 16 residues. The CDR3 region is CASSRGLSSGANVLTF. The CDR3 bases are TGTGCCAGCAGCCGGGGACTCAGCTCTGGGGCCAACGTCCTGACTTTC.

The gene calls are TRBV7-2 and TRBJ1-1, with unresolved D. The CDR3 covers 12 residues. Germline CDR1 reads SGHTA; CDR2 reads FQGNSA. V lost 3 bases, J lost 2 bases, and 4 bases lay in between. CDR3 coding DNA: TGTGCCAGCAGCTTTGAAAACACTGAAGCTTTCTTT. Translated, it gives CASSFENTEAFF.

This chain connects TRBV5-1 to TRBJ2-1; 7 positions agree with TRBD2. The germline V gene has CDR1 SGHRS and CDR2 YFSETQ. The CDR3 has 17 amino acids. V lost 3 bases and J lost 0; bases outside the gene matches: 9. In nucleotides, the CDR3 is TGCGCCAGCAGCTCACCCGAAGCGGGAAGCTCCTACAATGAGCAGTTCTTC. Translated: CASSSPEAGSSYNEQFF.

V is TRBV5-4 and J is TRBJ1-2; TRBD1 matches 10 bases. J lost 3 bases, V lost 7 bases, and 6 bases had no gene match. The CDR3 has 14 amino acids. The germline V gene encodes CDR1 SGHNT and CDR2 YYREEE (reference sequence). The CDR3 loop reads CASQRDRGHYGYTF. CDR3 in DNA: TGTGCCAGCCAAAGGGACAGGGGTCACTATGGCTACACCTTC.

This chain links TRBV25-1 with TRBJ1-2, with D possibly matching TRBD1 (6 bases). Germline V lookup: CDR1 MGHDK, CDR2 SYGVNS. Trimming stripped 6 bases from V and 5 bases from J, with 13 bases between. This CDR3 region has 13 residues. The DNA for the CDR3 is TGTGCCAGCAGCGAGGAGGGGGGATATGGCTACACCTTC. Its translation is CASSEEGGYGYTF.

The V gene is TRBV2, the J gene TRBJ1-2; possibly TRBD1 for D (5 bases). The germline gives CDR1 SNHLY, CDR2 FYNNEI. Trimming shortened V by 8 bases and J by 3 bases, and 16 bases separated the two germline ends. The CDR3 covers 14 residues. CDR3 sequence: CASSYGGDYYGYTF. The CDR3 DNA reads as TGTGCCAGCTCTTATGGGGGGGATTACTATGGCTACACCTTC.

This clone was recorded a few times. The chain uses TRBV29-1 and TRBJ2-2; 7 nucleotides agree with TRBD1. This CDR3 is 15 amino acids long. V dropped 7 bases and J dropped 0; count of bases not matched to a gene: 8. Germline CDR1 is SQVTM and CDR2 is ANQGSEA. The CDR3 bases are TGCAGCGGAGTATTGGGACAGTCGAACACCGGGGAGCTGTTTTTT. Its protein is CSGVLGQSNTGELFF.

The V call is TRBV12-3 or TRBV12-4, the J call TRBJ2-7, with D tentatively TRBD2 (5 bases). The CDR3 extends over 13 amino acids. Between the trimmed V and J ends, which lost 3 bases and 1 base, there was a span of 7 bases. Here the CDR3 DNA reads TGTGCCAGCAGTTTCAGGACTTCCTACGAGCAGTACTTC. It specifies CASSFRTSYEQYF.

This sequence joins TRBV9 and TRBJ1-4; no firm D call. V lost 2 bases to trimming and J lost 0 bases, with 5 bases between them. Germline lookup yields CDR1 SGDLS and CDR2 YYNGEE. This CDR3 region has 14 residues. The CDR3 spells CASSVGTTNEKLFF. The DNA of the CDR3 is TGTGCCAGCAGCGTTGGTACAACTAATGAAAAACTGTTTTTT.

V usage is TRBV28 and J usage is TRBJ1-6, with 9 bases that match TRBD1. After removal of 2 bases from V and 10 bases from J, the junction contained 9 bases not matched to a gene. Per germline, CDR1 MDHEN and CDR2 SYDVKM. CDR3 size: 16 residues. The CDR3 nucleotides read TGTGCCAGCAGTTTACCTTTCGACAGGGGGATCTCACCCCTCCACTTT. As protein: CASSLPFDRGISPLHF.

This chain connects TRBV28 to TRBJ1-5; weak D call: TRBD1 (6 bases). Trimming removed 2 bases at V and 2 bases at J, with 13 bases between. Germline V gene data show CDR1 as MDHEN and CDR2 as SYDVKM. CDR3 length: 16 amino acids. The CDR3 here is CASSLVGGRGNQPQHF. CDR3 nucleotide sequence: TGTGCCAGCAGTTTAGTAGGGGGTCGGGGCAATCAGCCCCAGCATTTT. The full variable domain, with the rest looked up from reference TRBV28 and TRBJ1-5, is DVKVTQSSRYLVKRTGEKVFLECVQDMDHENMFWYRQDPGLGLRLIYFSYDVKMKEKGDIPEGYSVSREKKERFSLILESASTNQTSMYLCASSLVGGRGNQPQHFGDGTRLSIL.

The V gene is TRBV10-1, the J gene TRBJ1-1, with 7 bases that match TRBD1. J was trimmed by 5 bases and V by 0 bases; bases with no gene match: 3. Germline assignment: CDR1 WNHNN and CDR2 SYGVQD (reference sequence). This CDR3 has 14 amino acids. The CDR3 loop is CASSESTGRTEAFF. DNA for the CDR3: TGCGCCAGCAGTGAGTCGACAGGGAGGACTGAAGCTTTCTTT.

The chain carries TRBV28 and TRBJ2-1, with D possibly TRBD2 on 5 matching bases. V was pared by 7 bases and J by 7 bases, with 11 bases between. The V gene's germline CDR1 is MDHEN and CDR2 SYDVKM. This CDR3 spans 12 amino acids. The CDR3 reads CASNGDINEQFF. The CDR3 DNA reads as TGTGCCAGCAACGGGGATATTAATGAGCAGTTCTTC.

The chain links TRBV5-1 to TRBJ1-5, with 8 bases matching TRBD1. The CDR3 is 14 residues long. Looked up from germline, CDR1 is SGHRS and CDR2 is YFSETQ. V gave up 3 bases and J gave up 4 bases; unmatched junction bases: 3. The CDR3 loop is CASSSTGGNQPQHF. CDR3 coding DNA: TGCGCCAGCAGCTCTACAGGGGGAAATCAGCCCCAGCATTTT.

This sequence joins TRBV19 and TRBJ2-7, with 10 bases matching TRBD1. The CDR3 is made up of 17 amino acids. J gave up 0 bases and V 0 bases, and 5 bases lay outside the gene matches. CDR1 and CDR2 (germline): LNHDA, SQIVND (reference sequence). The CDR3 DNA follows: TGTGCCAGTAGTATAGATCTTAGACAGGGGGCCTCCTACGAGCAGTACTTC. As protein: CASSIDLRQGASYEQYF.

This chain connects TRBV19 to TRBJ1-2, with TRBD1 identical over 8 bases. The germline CDR1 and CDR2 sequences are LNHDA and SQIVND (reference sequence). The CDR3 is made up of 15 amino acids. Germline trimming cut 7 bases from V and 2 bases from J; bases unmatched to any gene: 9. In DNA, the CDR3 is TGTGCCAGTAAGGGCAGGGGGCATCTAAACTATGGCTACACCTTC. Amino acid sequence: CASKGRGHLNYGYTF.

The J gene is TRBJ1-1, the V gene TRBV12-3 or TRBV12-4, with D unresolved. Trimming removed 3 bases from V and 7 bases from J, with 12 bases in between. This CDR3 region has 13 residues. The CDR3 coding sequence is TGTGCCAGCAGTTTGCAAGTCTGGGGTGAAGCTTTCTTT. It specifies CASSLQVWGEAFF.

The DNA of the CDR3 is TGTGCCAGCAGCAAAGCGGGCGCCGGGAACACTGAAGCTTTCTTT. Translation: CASSKAGAGNTEAFF. J is TRBJ1-1 and V is TRBV21-1; the table assigns TRBD1, which was not confirmed against the DNA. TRBV21-1 counts as a pseudogene. The CDR3 spans 15 residues.

V is TRBV30 and J is TRBJ1-2; no definite D call. With 0 bases removed from V and 8 bases from J, the gap between germline ends came to 16 bases. There are 14 residues in the CDR3. Germline V gene sequence: CDR1 GTSNPN, CDR2 SVGIG (reference sequence). The CDR3 nucleotides are TGTGCCTGGAGTGTCATTTCGGCAACTATCGGCTACACCTTC. Protein: CAWSVISATIGYTF.